Listed below are T cell receptor beta chains from one sample, sequenced in a study of blood T cells in healthy people across ages. TCRdb reanalysed the 5' RACE reads using MiXCR and keeps one entry per CDR3 protein. The sample lists about a million distinct CDR3 sequences; roughly 51% were seen once. The sample was blood. All receptors come from a woman aged 55-70 years in good health. Each CDR3 is given with its conserved first and last residue. D genes are given only for firm matches. A row's size may be missing; if present it is once, few, many or a size class.

j_call: TRBJ2-7
d_call: TRBD1
clone_size: .
v_call: TRBV20-1
cdr3_nt: TGCAGTGCTAGCCCCGGGACAGGGGGATCCGAGCAGTACTTC
cdr3_aa: CSASPGTGGSEQYF

j_call: TRBJ2-3
d_call: .
clone_size: once
v_call: TRBV20-1
cdr3_nt: TGCAGTGCCGTCACTGGGACCGATTGGACAGATACGCAGTATTTT
cdr3_aa: CSAVTGTDWTDTQYF

j_call: TRBJ2-4
d_call: .
clone_size: few
v_call: TRBV29-1
cdr3_nt: TGCAGGACGGGGGACGTAGAAGCCAAAAACATTCAGTACTTC
cdr3_aa: CRTGDVEAKNIQYF

j_call: TRBJ1-1
d_call: TRBD1
clone_size: once
v_call: TRBV6-5
cdr3_nt: TGTGCCAGCACTCCGGACAGGGGGCAATACACTGAAGCTTTCTTT
cdr3_aa: CASTPDRGQYTEAFF

j_call: TRBJ2-3
d_call: .
clone_size: .
v_call: TRBV7-2
cdr3_nt: TGTGCCAGCAGCTTAGTCCCGGGGCCAGGGACAGATACGCAGTATTTT
cdr3_aa: CASSLVPGPGTDTQYF

j_call: TRBJ1-2
d_call: .
clone_size: few
v_call: TRBV28
cdr3_nt: TGTGCCAGCAGTTTGATTAGGGATTCCGGCTACACCTTC
cdr3_aa: CASSLIRDSGYTF

j_call: TRBJ2-1
d_call: .
clone_size: .
v_call: TRBV12-3/TRBV12-4
cdr3_nt: TGTGCCAGCAGTCATACCCCGGACAGAGTTAACAATGAGCAGTTCTTC
cdr3_aa: CASSHTPDRVNNEQFF

j_call: TRBJ2-1
d_call: TRBD1
clone_size: few
v_call: TRBV11-2
cdr3_nt: TGTGCCAGCGGACGCGCCCGTGAACTCGGACAGGCTTACAATGAGCAGTTCTTC
cdr3_aa: CASGRARELGQAYNEQFF

j_call: TRBJ2-7
d_call: TRBD2
clone_size: .
v_call: TRBV2
cdr3_nt: TGTGCCAGCAGTACTAGCGCAAGCTCCTACAATGAGCAGTACTTC
cdr3_aa: CASSTSASSYNEQYF

j_call: TRBJ2-6
d_call: .
clone_size: .
v_call: TRBV30
cdr3_nt: TGTGCCTGGAATGGCCTTGGCGATCTTTCCTCTGGGGCCAACGTCCTGACTTTC
cdr3_aa: CAWNGLGDLSSGANVLTF

j_call: TRBJ2-2
d_call: .
clone_size: .
v_call: TRBV27
cdr3_nt: TGTGCCAGCTTGGGGGCCGGGGAGCTGTTTTTT
cdr3_aa: CASLGAGELFF

j_call: TRBJ2-5
d_call: .
clone_size: .
v_call: TRBV12-3/TRBV12-4
cdr3_nt: TGTGCCAGCAGTTTCTTCGGACGTAAAGAGACCCAGTACTTC
cdr3_aa: CASSFFGRKETQYF

j_call: TRBJ2-7
d_call: .
clone_size: .
v_call: TRBV6-5
cdr3_nt: TGTGCCAGCAGTTACGGCGGAGTGGGAAAAGCCCACGAGCAGTACTTC
cdr3_aa: CASSYGGVGKAHEQYF

j_call: TRBJ2-7
d_call: TRBD2
clone_size: many
v_call: TRBV4-1
cdr3_nt: TGCGCCAGCAGCCAAGAACTAGCGCCTCTCTACGAGCAGTACTTC
cdr3_aa: CASSQELAPLYEQYF

j_call: TRBJ2-4
d_call: TRBD2
clone_size: few
v_call: TRBV12-3/TRBV12-4
cdr3_nt: TGTGCCAGCAGTCCACTGGGTAGCGGGGCCAAAAACATTCAGTACTTC
cdr3_aa: CASSPLGSGAKNIQYF

j_call: TRBJ2-1
d_call: TRBD2
clone_size: .
v_call: TRBV14
cdr3_nt: TGTGCCAGCAGCCCAAGGACTAGCGGGAGGGCCTCTGAGCAGTTCTTC
cdr3_aa: CASSPRTSGRASEQFF

j_call: TRBJ2-5
d_call: .
clone_size: .
v_call: TRBV5-1
cdr3_nt: TGCGCCAGCAGTCCCACAACCACCAAACAAGAGACCCAGTACTTC
cdr3_aa: CASSPTTTKQETQYF

j_call: TRBJ2-7
d_call: TRBD2
clone_size: .
v_call: TRBV29-1
cdr3_nt: TGCAGCGCAGGACTAGCGGGAGGCTACGAGCAGTACTTC
cdr3_aa: CSAGLAGGYEQYF

j_call: TRBJ2-3
d_call: .
clone_size: .
v_call: TRBV20-1
cdr3_nt: TGCAGTGCTGGACATCGTGGAGATACGCAGTATTTT
cdr3_aa: CSAGHRGDTQYF

j_call: TRBJ1-4
d_call: TRBD1
clone_size: once
v_call: TRBV29-1
cdr3_nt: TGCAGCTCCAGACAGGGGGCTAATGAAAAACTGTTTTTT
cdr3_aa: CSSRQGANEKLFF

j_call: TRBJ1-1
d_call: .
clone_size: .
v_call: TRBV5-5
cdr3_nt: TGTGCCAGCACCCCGGAGGGGGGCGGCACTGAAGCTTTCTTT
cdr3_aa: CASTPEGGGTEAFF

j_call: TRBJ1-2
d_call: TRBD1
clone_size: .
v_call: TRBV10-3
cdr3_nt: TGTGCCATCAGTGATAGGACAGGAGGAGTTGGCTACACCTTC
cdr3_aa: CAISDRTGGVGYTF

j_call: TRBJ2-1
d_call: .
clone_size: .
v_call: TRBV7-9
cdr3_nt: TGTGCCAGCAGCGTAAGGAACGACAATGAGCAGTTCTTC
cdr3_aa: CASSVRNDNEQFF

j_call: TRBJ2-5
d_call: .
clone_size: .
v_call: TRBV5-1
cdr3_nt: TGCGCCAGCTGGGGGGGCCGTTCTTACCAAGAGACCCAGTACTTC
cdr3_aa: CASWGGRSYQETQYF

j_call: TRBJ2-7
d_call: .
clone_size: few
v_call: TRBV20-1
cdr3_nt: TGCAGTGCTAGACTTGGGTTAGGACTAGGGGGGCCCTCCTACGAGCAGTACTTC
cdr3_aa: CSARLGLGLGGPSYEQYF

j_call: TRBJ2-7
d_call: TRBD2
clone_size: few
v_call: TRBV28
cdr3_nt: TGTGCCAGCACCGCATCGGGACTAGCTGACCCTAGCTCCTACGAGCAGTACTTC
cdr3_aa: CASTASGLADPSSYEQYF

j_call: TRBJ2-1
d_call: .
clone_size: few
v_call: TRBV29-1
cdr3_nt: TGCAGCGTTAACAGGGCAATGAGCGATGAGCAGTTCTTC
cdr3_aa: CSVNRAMSDEQFF

j_call: TRBJ2-2
d_call: .
clone_size: .
v_call: TRBV24-1
cdr3_nt: TGTGCCACCAGTTATCTTCGGGAGCTGTTTTTT
cdr3_aa: CATSYLRELFF

j_call: TRBJ2-3
d_call: .
clone_size: .
v_call: TRBV5-8
cdr3_nt: TGTGCCAGCAGCTTGTACCCAACGGAGGGCCCAGCAGATACGCAGTATTTT
cdr3_aa: CASSLYPTEGPADTQYF

j_call: TRBJ2-1
d_call: TRBD2
clone_size: few
v_call: TRBV29-1
cdr3_nt: TGCAGCGTTGAGCCTGAACGCGGGAGGGGGGATGAGCAGTTCTTC
cdr3_aa: CSVEPERGRGDEQFF

j_call: TRBJ1-5
d_call: TRBD1
clone_size: few
v_call: TRBV5-5
cdr3_nt: TGTGCCAGCAGCTTTTGGACAGGGGATAATCAGCCCCAGCATTTT
cdr3_aa: CASSFWTGDNQPQHF

j_call: TRBJ1-2
d_call: .
clone_size: .
v_call: TRBV29-1
cdr3_nt: TGCAGCGTTGAAACTGGGGCAGAGGGCTACACCTTC
cdr3_aa: CSVETGAEGYTF

j_call: TRBJ2-5
d_call: TRBD2
clone_size: few
v_call: TRBV5-5
cdr3_nt: TGTGCCAGCAGCTTGGATCCTAGCGGGACACAAGAGACCCAGTACTTC
cdr3_aa: CASSLDPSGTQETQYF

j_call: TRBJ2-7
d_call: TRBD2
clone_size: .
v_call: TRBV10-3
cdr3_nt: TGTGCCACCACGGGAGGGGACACCTACTACGAGCAGTACTTC
cdr3_aa: CATTGGDTYYEQYF

j_call: TRBJ2-7
d_call: .
clone_size: few
v_call: TRBV12-3/TRBV12-4
cdr3_nt: TGTGCCAGCAGTTTAGCGGGAGGACCTCTGAGAGAGCAGTACTTC
cdr3_aa: CASSLAGGPLREQYF

j_call: TRBJ2-7
d_call: .
clone_size: many
v_call: TRBV5-1
cdr3_nt: TGCGCCAGCAGCTTGGGAGGGGCCTACCTTTCCTACGAGCAGTACTTC
cdr3_aa: CASSLGGAYLSYEQYF

j_call: TRBJ2-3
d_call: .
clone_size: many
v_call: TRBV27
cdr3_nt: TGTGCCAGCAGCCTCTTAGCGGAGACTGCAGATACGCAGTATTTT
cdr3_aa: CASSLLAETADTQYF

j_call: TRBJ2-5
d_call: .
clone_size: .
v_call: TRBV9
cdr3_nt: TGTGCCAGCAGCCCCCAGGGGCTGGACAATGAGCAGTACTTC
cdr3_aa: CASSPQGLDNEQYF

j_call: TRBJ2-1
d_call: TRBD2
clone_size: many
v_call: TRBV4-3
cdr3_nt: TGCGCCAGCAGCCAAGTCAGCGGGAGGGCATACAATGAGCAGTTCTTC
cdr3_aa: CASSQVSGRAYNEQFF

j_call: TRBJ1-1
d_call: .
clone_size: .
v_call: TRBV27
cdr3_nt: TGTGCCAGCAGTTTAATGTATCTGAACACTGAAGCTTTCTTT
cdr3_aa: CASSLMYLNTEAFF

j_call: TRBJ2-5
d_call: .
clone_size: few
v_call: TRBV7-2
cdr3_nt: TGTGCCAGCAGCCGGGACCAGCAAGAGACCCAGTACTTC
cdr3_aa: CASSRDQQETQYF

j_call: TRBJ2-5
d_call: TRBD1
clone_size: few
v_call: TRBV27
cdr3_nt: TGTGCCAGCAGTTTAAACAGGGGAAGAGAGCAGTACTTC
cdr3_aa: CASSLNRGREQYF

j_call: TRBJ1-4
d_call: .
clone_size: .
v_call: TRBV18
cdr3_nt: TGTGCCAGCTCAATGGCTACTAATGAAAAACTGTTTTTT
cdr3_aa: CASSMATNEKLFF

j_call: TRBJ2-7
d_call: .
clone_size: few
v_call: TRBV29-1
cdr3_nt: TGCAGCGTAGTCGACAGGACCCAAACCTACGAGCAGTACTTC
cdr3_aa: CSVVDRTQTYEQYF

j_call: TRBJ2-7
d_call: .
clone_size: .
v_call: TRBV27
cdr3_nt: TGTGCCAGCAAAGGGCTAACTGGCTACGAGCAGTACTTC
cdr3_aa: CASKGLTGYEQYF

j_call: TRBJ2-4
d_call: TRBD2
clone_size: .
v_call: TRBV11-2
cdr3_nt: TGTGCCAGCAGCGCCCTAGCGGGAGGGACCCTAGCCAAAAACATTCAGTACTTC
cdr3_aa: CASSALAGGTLAKNIQYF

j_call: TRBJ2-6
d_call: .
clone_size: .
v_call: TRBV7-2
cdr3_nt: TGTGCCAGCAGCTTCACTAATGACCTCTCTGGGGCCAACGTCCTGACTTTC
cdr3_aa: CASSFTNDLSGANVLTF

j_call: TRBJ2-3
d_call: TRBD1
clone_size: .
v_call: TRBV14
cdr3_nt: TGTGCCAGCAGCCAAGATCCCTTACGACAGGGAGAGTTTAGCACAGATACGCAGTATTTT
cdr3_aa: CASSQDPLRQGEFSTDTQYF

j_call: TRBJ2-1
d_call: .
clone_size: few
v_call: TRBV29-1
cdr3_nt: TGCAGCGTCGAGGGACGGTCGGGATGGAGTACGGGTGAGCAGTTCTTC
cdr3_aa: CSVEGRSGWSTGEQFF

j_call: TRBJ2-3
d_call: .
clone_size: many
v_call: TRBV29-1
cdr3_nt: TGCAGCGGCGGACCGATACTAAAAGATACGCAGTATTTT
cdr3_aa: CSGGPILKDTQYF

j_call: TRBJ1-2
d_call: .
clone_size: .
v_call: TRBV2
cdr3_nt: TGTGCCAGCAGTGAAGCCGGAGGGGCTGGCTATGGCTACACCTTC
cdr3_aa: CASSEAGGAGYGYTF